The 15 T cell receptor beta chains presented below share a single source sample, sequenced in a study of blood T cell repertoires in COVID-19. Clones were read by immunoSEQ multiplex PCR, and TCRdb kept only the in-frame ones, dropping some. The sample contains about 310,000 clones, 87% of which appear only once. Sequenced: peripheral blood. The source is a woman aged 45-65 years who had recovered from COVID-19.

DNA of the CDR3: TGTGCCAGCGCCACAGCGGGGTCCTACAATGAGCAGTTCTTC. It encodes CASATAGSYNEQFF. The chain has TRBV6-5 and TRBJ2-1, with TRBD2 matching over 7 bases. This CDR3 has 14 residues. Losses at the gene ends were 8 bases for V and 1 base for J; bases not matched to a gene: 5. Germline CDR1 is MNHEY and CDR2 is SVGAGI.

This chain links TRBV5-4 with TRBJ2-2; 7 nucleotides line up with TRBD1. Germline CDR1 and CDR2: SGHNT and YYREEE (reference sequence). Losses at the gene ends were 4 bases for V and 7 bases for J; bases not matched to a gene: 10. CDR3 length: 15 amino acids. CDR3 region: CASSRDSDVHGELFF. CDR3 bases: TGTGCCAGCAGCCGGGACAGTGATGTTCACGGGGAGCTGTTTTTT.

This clone was seen only a few times. The V and J genes are TRBV6-1 and TRBJ2-5, with a weak D call TRBD1 (5 bases). Trimming took 3 bases from V and 4 from J, leaving 9 bases between them. CDR3 length: 13 residues. Germline V gene data show CDR1 as MNHNS and CDR2 as SASEGT. The CDR3 sequence is CASSDLGVETQYF. The CDR3 DNA reads as TGTGCCAGCAGTGATCTAGGGGTAGAGACCCAGTACTTC.

CDR3 in DNA: TGTGCCAGCAGCCCGGACGGGACAAGCTTGTGGTCCCAGCATTTT. Amino acid sequence: CASSPDGTSLWSQHF. V and J are TRBV9 and TRBJ1-5; D is perhaps TRBD1 (6 bases). CDR1 and CDR2 (germline): SGDLS, YYNGEE. V gave up 4 bases and J gave up 11 bases, with 22 bases separating them. The CDR3 has 15 amino acids.

In this sample, this clone turned up a few times. The J gene is TRBJ2-2, the V gene TRBV5-4; D not certain. The germline gives CDR1 SGHNT, CDR2 YYREEE (reference sequence). The CDR3 totals 13 residues. V lost 4 bases and J 7 bases, leaving 11 bases between the germline ends. CDR3 in amino acids: CASSPELHGELFF. The CDR3 nucleotides are TGTGCCAGCAGCCCCGAACTGCACGGGGAGCTGTTTTTT.

DNA of the CDR3: TGTGCCAGCAGCTCCCCCTTGATTAGCGGGGGTTACAATGAGCAGTTCTTC. Its translation: CASSSPLISGGYNEQFF. The chain combines TRBV5-6 with TRBJ2-1, with 9 bases lining up with TRBD2. The V gene end was trimmed by 3 bases and the J gene end by 4 bases; junction bases not matched to a gene: 11. Germline CDR1 is SGHDT and CDR2 is YYEEEE. This CDR3 has 17 amino acids.

This clone has a handful of counts. Other DNA sequences in the same sample also yield this CDR3. The chain couples TRBV7-9 to TRBJ1-4, with TRBD1 matching over 10 bases. Looked up from germline, CDR1 is SEHNR and CDR2 is FQNEAQ (reference sequence). J was trimmed by 8 bases and V by 4 bases; bases with no gene match: 4. The CDR3 runs 14 residues. CDR3 sequence (DNA): TGTGCCAGCAGCTGGGACAGGGGAAACGAAAAACTGTTTTTT. It encodes CASSWDRGNEKLFF.

This chain links TRBV5-1 with TRBJ2-7, with a weak D call TRBD2 (6 bases). The germline V and J ends were trimmed by 0 bases and 1 base, with 14 bases remaining between them. The CDR3 spans 16 residues. Germline V gene lookup returns CDR1 SGHRS and CDR2 YFSETQ. The CDR3 DNA is TGCGCCAGCAGCTTGGTCCGCGGGATTGGATCCTACGAGCAGTACTTC. It translates to CASSLVRGIGSYEQYF.

The chain carries TRBV11-2 and TRBJ2-3; 7 bases agree with TRBD2. J gave up 4 bases and V 2 bases, and 3 bases lay outside the gene matches. The germline V gene encodes CDR1 SGHAT and CDR2 FQNNGV. The CDR3 is 14 amino acids. CDR3 sequence reads: CASSLLAGADTQYF. Here the CDR3 DNA reads TGTGCCAGCAGCTTACTGGCGGGAGCAGATACGCAGTATTTT.

The CDR3 spells CASSLSRGTGELFF. DNA for the CDR3: TGTGCCAGCAGCTTGAGCAGGGGAACCGGGGAGCTGTTTTTT. The V call is TRBV7-8, the J call TRBJ2-2, with D maybe TRBD1 (6 bases). The V and J ends lost 3 bases and 5 bases respectively, with 10 bases between them. The CDR3 extends over 14 amino acids. CDR1 SGHVS and CDR2 FQNEAQ come from the germline V gene.

This clone showed up just a few times. This chain joins TRBV19 and TRBJ1-1; D is unresolved. The CDR3 length is 14 residues. The V and J ends lost 0 bases and 1 base respectively, with 6 bases between them. Per germline, CDR1 LNHDA and CDR2 SQIVND (reference sequence). The CDR3 DNA reads TGTGCCAGTAGTATAGATCTTTGGAACACTGAAGCTTTCTTT. Protein: CASSIDLWNTEAFF.

V usage is TRBV5-4 and J usage is TRBJ1-2, with D perhaps TRBD1 (6 bases). Trimming left V 4 bases short and J 2 bases short, with 12 bases between. Per germline, CDR1 SGHNT and CDR2 YYREEE (reference sequence). The CDR3 consists of 14 residues. The CDR3 DNA sequence: TGTGCCAGCAGCAGAACAGGGATCAACTATGGCTACACCTTC. Protein product: CASSRTGINYGYTF.

CDR3 nucleotides: TGTGCCAGCAGCATTGGACTAGCGGGGTCAAATGAGCAGTTCTTC. This translates into CASSIGLAGSNEQFF. The chain couples TRBV9 to TRBJ2-1; 12 bases line up with TRBD2. The CDR3 spans 15 residues. Germline-derived CDR1 and CDR2 are SGDLS and YYNGEE. With V trimmed by 4 bases and J by 7 bases, 6 bases remained unmatched.

A single count supports this clone. V usage is TRBV11-3 and J usage is TRBJ2-7; 10 bases are shared with TRBD2. The germline V gene has CDR1 SGHNT and CDR2 YENEEA. There are 15 residues in the CDR3. Trimming removed 5 bases from V and 0 bases from J; junction bases left unmatched: 4. The CDR3, as DNA: TGTGCCAGCAGCCCTGGACTAGCGGACTCCTACGAGCAGTACTTC. It yields the protein CASSPGLADSYEQYF.

The chain combines TRBV6-5 with TRBJ1-6, with D possibly matching TRBD1 (5 bases). V lost 6 bases, J lost 10 bases, and 19 bases lay in between. Germline CDR1 and CDR2: MNHEY and SVGAGI. The CDR3 totals 15 residues. CDR3 bases: TGTGCCAGCAGCGAGGCTAGGGGAGGTGGGTCACCCCTCCACTTT. Protein: CASSEARGGGSPLHF.